The rows below give T cell receptor beta chains drawn from one sample of a study of T-cell memory formation after mild COVID-19. TCRdb used MiXCR to reprocess the 5' RACE reads, holding one entry per CDR3 protein. The sample includes 350,000 to 450,000 distinct CDR3 sequences, roughly 24% of them seen just once. Material: PBMCs or a T cell subset sorted from them (not recorded which). The receptor source for this set is an adult woman who had mild COVID-19 (a few samples of this study predate the infection). Cell type and time point are not known. Each CDR3 is given with its conserved first and last residue. A D gene is named only where the DNA matches it firmly. Clone size is shown for a subset of rows, as once, few, many or a class of expanded clone.

size	J	D	V	DNA	CDR3
.	TRBJ1-2	TRBD1	TRBV5-8	TGTGCCAGCAGCTTGGCCGGGACAGCAAACTATGGCTACACCTTC	CASSLAGTANYGYTF
few	TRBJ1-5	.	TRBV10-3	TGTGCCACGAGGGTGGACGGTCAGCCCCAGCATTTT	CATRVDGQPQHF
few	TRBJ1-1	.	TRBV7-9	TGTGCCAGCAGCCCCCGAGCAGGTAGGAGAACTGAAGCTTTCTTT	CASSPRAGRRTEAFF
.	TRBJ2-3	.	TRBV7-9	TGTGCCAGCAGCTTAGAATCGAGCACAGATACGCAGTATTTT	CASSLESSTDTQYF
few	TRBJ2-7	TRBD2	TRBV9	TGTGCCAGCAGCGTAGGCCCGGCCAGCGGGGGGTACGAGCAGTACTTC	CASSVGPASGGYEQYF
few	TRBJ2-5	TRBD1	TRBV14	TGTGCCAGCAGCCAATTTCAGGGGGTGATTCAAGAGACCCAGTACTTC	CASSQFQGVIQETQYF
many	TRBJ1-2	TRBD1	TRBV10-3	TGTGCCATCAGCGGCCTGACAGGGCATGGCTACACCTTC	CAISGLTGHGYTF
few	TRBJ2-5	TRBD2	TRBV29-1	TGCAGCGTGCGCGGGGGGATTCAAGAGACCCAGTACTTC	CSVRGGIQETQYF
.	TRBJ2-7	.	TRBV18	TGTGCCAGCTCACCACCAAAAGACGGATCCTACGAGCAGTACTTC	CASSPPKDGSYEQYF
few	TRBJ1-5	.	TRBV29-1	TGCAGCGTTGCCTCCGATATGAGACAGCCCCAGCATTTT	CSVASDMRQPQHF
.	TRBJ2-5	.	TRBV4-1	TGCGCCAGCACGCATGGGGTGACCCAGTACTTC	CASTHGVTQYF
.	TRBJ2-3	.	TRBV7-2	TGTGCCAGCAGCTCCTGGAGGGTAGGAACAGATACGCAGTATTTT	CASSSWRVGTDTQYF
.	TRBJ1-5	.	TRBV15	TGTGCCACCAGCAGAGAGACTTTGGGAGGTTGGCCCCAGCATTTT	CATSRETLGGWPQHF
.	TRBJ2-7	.	TRBV7-9	TGTGCCAGCAGCTTCGGGACACCTCACTCCTACGAGCAGTACTTC	CASSFGTPHSYEQYF
.	TRBJ2-7	TRBD2	TRBV7-6	TGTGCCAGCAGCTTAGCAGCGGGAGCCGAGCAGTACTTC	CASSLAAGAEQYF
.	TRBJ2-3	.	TRBV7-9	TGTGCCAGCAGCTTACTTTACACAGTCACAGATACGCAGTATTTT	CASSLLYTVTDTQYF
.	TRBJ2-5	TRBD1	TRBV2	TGTGCCAGCAGTGGACGAGTGGGACAGGGTGATCGCGGAGAGACCCAGTACTTC	CASSGRVGQGDRGETQYF
few	TRBJ1-1	.	TRBV7-2	TGTGCCAGCAGCGAGGGGGGGAGAGGAGCTTTCTTT	CASSEGGRGAFF
many	TRBJ2-7	TRBD2	TRBV10-3	TGTGCCATCGGCGGAGCGGGAGGGGGGCTCTACGAGCAGTACTTC	CAIGGAGGGLYEQYF
.	TRBJ2-5	TRBD2	TRBV3-1	TGTGCCAGCAGCCCCCGGACTAGCCGGGGAGAGACCCAGTACTTC	CASSPRTSRGETQYF
.	TRBJ2-2	.	TRBV7-9	TGTGCCAGCAGCCCGCCTCCCGGAGCCACCACCCCGAACACCGGGGAGCTGTTTTTT	CASSPPPGATTPNTGELFF
.	TRBJ2-1	.	TRBV29-1	TGCAGCGTTGAAGGAGGGGGAAGCTCCTACAATGAGCAGTTCTTC	CSVEGGGSSYNEQFF
.	TRBJ2-2	TRBD1	TRBV9	TGTGCCAGCAGCCCGCAGACAGGGCTAAGCGGGGAGCTGTTTTTT	CASSPQTGLSGELFF
few	TRBJ2-5	TRBD1	TRBV7-9	TGTGCCAGCAGCCTCAGACAGGGAAAAGAGACCCAGTACTTC	CASSLRQGKETQYF
few	TRBJ2-7	.	TRBV7-2	TGTGCCAGCAGCTTATTCAGCGAGGGCTACGAGCAGTACTTC	CASSLFSEGYEQYF
few	TRBJ2-7	TRBD2	TRBV15	TGTGCCACCAGCAGAGTGGCGTGGGAAAGGGGTAGCGGGAGGCTAACCTACGAGCAGTACTTC	CATSRVAWERGSGRLTYEQYF
few	TRBJ2-7	.	TRBV7-2	TGTGCCAGCAGCCGGGGGAGCGGTTACGAGCAGTACTTC	CASSRGSGYEQYF
.	TRBJ2-3	TRBD1	TRBV6-6	TGTGCCAGCCGGGACAGGGCGTCGACAGATACGCAGTATTTT	CASRDRASTDTQYF
few	TRBJ2-1	.	TRBV11-2	TGTGCCAGCAGCTCCTGGGACGGACAACGTGAGCAGTTCTTC	CASSSWDGQREQFF
.	TRBJ2-3	.	TRBV10-3	TGTGCCATCGGGCGCGGGGGCGGGACAGATACGCAGTATTTT	CAIGRGGGTDTQYF
.	TRBJ2-3	.	TRBV7-3	TGTGCCAGCAGCCGGACAGCCGCTAGCACAGATACGCAGTATTTT	CASSRTAASTDTQYF
.	TRBJ1-6	.	TRBV6-5	TGTGCCAGCAGCCCATTGGTGTCGGGTAGATCACCCCTCCACTTT	CASSPLVSGRSPLHF
few	TRBJ2-3	TRBD2	TRBV4-3	TGCGCCAGCAGCCCCCAGCGGGGTGCAACAGATACGCAGTATTTT	CASSPQRGATDTQYF
.	TRBJ2-3	.	TRBV6-2/TRBV6-3	TGTGCCAGCAGGGGCACGGGCACAGATACGCAGTATTTT	CASRGTGTDTQYF
.	TRBJ1-2	.	TRBV29-1	TGCAGCGTTGCAGGGTTAACTAACTATGGCTACACCTTC	CSVAGLTNYGYTF
.	TRBJ2-5	.	TRBV29-1	TGCAGCGCTAAGGAGCGAGAGACCCAGTACTTC	CSAKERETQYF
many	TRBJ1-5	.	TRBV12-3/TRBV12-4	TGTGCCAGCAGTTTAGGGGGTTCTCAGCCCCAGCATTTT	CASSLGGSQPQHF
few	TRBJ1-4	TRBD1	TRBV6-6	TGTGCCAGCAGTCCGAGGGACAGAGGGAAACTGTTTTTT	CASSPRDRGKLFF
.	TRBJ2-2	.	TRBV6-5	TGTGCCAGCAGCCTTACCACAGGGAAGAACACCGGGGAGCTGTTTTTT	CASSLTTGKNTGELFF
.	TRBJ2-5	.	TRBV7-9	TGTGCCAGCAGCTTGTGGACTCAAGAGACCCAGTACTTC	CASSLWTQETQYF
.	TRBJ1-2	.	TRBV7-2	TGTGCCGACCGCTCGCAGCCCGAGGGGCCCTATGGCTACACCTTC	CADRSQPEGPYGYTF
.	TRBJ2-7	.	TRBV20-1	TGCAGTGCTAGAGCTACAGGGCTAACCTACGAGCAGTACTTC	CSARATGLTYEQYF
few	TRBJ2-2	.	TRBV7-3	TGTGCCAGCAGCTTTGGGGGGTTTGGCGGGGAGCTGTTTTTT	CASSFGGFGGELFF
.	TRBJ2-2	.	TRBV7-9	TGTGCCAGCAGCTTAGCGTCGTACGTGGGGCACGGTGACACCGGGGAGCTGTTTTTT	CASSLASYVGHGDTGELFF
.	TRBJ2-2	.	TRBV9	TGTGCCAGCAGCGTAGATGGGACCGTCACCGGGGAGCTGTTTTTT	CASSVDGTVTGELFF
.	TRBJ1-2	.	TRBV12-3/TRBV12-4	TGTGCCAGCAGTTTGGGGGGCAGACTCTATGGCTACACCTTC	CASSLGGRLYGYTF
few	TRBJ2-1	TRBD2	TRBV24-1	TGTGCCACCAGTAGCGGGGGTGAGCAGTTCTTC	CATSSGGEQFF
.	TRBJ2-5	.	TRBV6-5	TGTGCCAGCAGTTCCCACCCCGGGAGAGAGACCCAGTACTTC	CASSSHPGRETQYF
few	TRBJ2-7	.	TRBV20-1	TGCAGTGCTCCTTCCTCTAGAAACTACGAGCAGTACTTC	CSAPSSRNYEQYF
few	TRBJ2-5	.	TRBV5-1	TGCGCCAGCAGCGGGCAGGGTGGTACGGCCCAGTACTTC	CASSGQGGTAQYF
.	TRBJ2-4	.	TRBV2	TGTGCCAGCAGTGAAGTAGAACAGGGTGGAAACATTCAGTACTTC	CASSEVEQGGNIQYF